These 29 T cell receptor beta chains originate from one sample sequenced in a study of tissue T cells after allogeneic stem cell transplantation. The table came from immunoSEQ multiplex PCR; TCRdb's copy has only in-frame clones and leaves some out. The table has about 4,900 clones, 45% seen once. The time point denotes: mouse harvest day 14 after allogeneic transplant. Tail vein injection delivered 10^7 T-cell-depleted bone marrow cells and 10^6 splenic CD5+ T cells. The sequencing input was gut tissue. These receptors were obtained from a female BALB/c mouse given C57BL/6 T cells with graft-versus-host disease after an allogeneic hematopoietic cell transplant.

As for this clone: Genes and germline come from the mouse. The missing CDR3 end, 1 residue past where the read stops, is filled in from the germline J gene. V usage is TRBV26 and J usage is TRBJ2-7; 8 positions match TRBD2. The length of the CDR3 is 13 residues. The J segment lost 3 bases and the V segment lost 4 bases, leaving 2 bases of the junction unmatched. Looked up from germline, CDR1 is KGHPV and CDR2 is FQNQEV (reference sequence). The covered CDR3 bases are TGTGCCAGCAGTCCGACTGGGGTCTATGAACAGTAC. It translates to CASSPTGVYEQY. The CDR3, in full, reads CASSPTGVYEQYF.

This clone was observed a handful of times. All gene names here are mouse names. The DNA ends 1 residue before the CDR3 does, and the rest of the CDR3 is filled in from the germline J gene. The chain links TRBV12-1 to TRBJ2-2; no clear D. This CDR3 is built from 14 residues. Trimming stripped 0 bases from V and 4 bases from J, with 8 bases between. Germline V gene lookup returns CDR1 SGHSN and CDR2 HYEKVE. Partial CDR3 DNA: TGTGCCAGCTCTCTCAGGGAAGGCACCGGGCAGCTCTAC. The encoded protein is CASSLREGTGQLY. The entire CDR3 protein is CASSLREGTGQLYF.

This clone was seen a few times. Mouse gene names and germline throughout. The CDR3 goes on 1 residue after the read ends, and that part is filled in from the germline J gene. The chain links TRBV31 to TRBJ2-3; 9 nucleotides align to TRBD2. The CDR3 covers 16 residues. From germline, CDR1 is GKSSPN and CDR2 SITVG. The ends lost 1 base at V and 3 bases at J; junction bases unmatched: 8. This CDR3 reads CAWSPGGGRLAETLYF. CDR3 bases read: TGTGCCTGGAGTCCTGGGGGGGGGCGTTTGGCAGAAACGCTGTAT.

Of note for this clone: Gene and germline names: mouse. The CDR3 end lies 1 residue beyond the end of the read and is filled in from the germline J gene. The chain links TRBV26 to TRBJ1-1; D unclear. Germline CDR1 KGHPV, CDR2 FQNQEV (reference sequence). V lost 3 bases and J 0 bases, leaving 5 bases between the germline ends. The CDR3 runs to 13 residues. This CDR3 is CASSLGTNTEVFF. The CDR3 bases that were read are TGTGCCAGCAGTCTCGGAACAAACACAGAAGTCTTC.

This clone was detected a few times. Gene names are mouse gene names. The CDR3 end falls 1 residue outside the read, so it is completed with the germline J gene. The rearrangement joins TRBV12-1 to TRBJ2-4; maybe TRBD1 (6 bases). Germline CDR1 and CDR2: SGHSN and HYEKVE. V was trimmed by 2 bases and J by 4 bases, leaving 9 bases between them. CDR3 size: 13 residues. The covered CDR3 bases are TGTGCCAGCTCTCGGGACATCAAAAACACCTTGTAC. As protein: CASSRDIKNTLY. The whole CDR3 protein reads CASSRDIKNTLYF. Full variable domain (rest looked up from reference TRBV12-1 and TRBJ2-4): DSGVVQSPRHIIKEKGGRSVLTCIPISGHSNVVWYQQTLGKELKFLIQHYEKVERDKGFLPSRFSVQQFDDYHSEMNMSALELEDSAMYFCASSRDIKNTLYFGAGTRLSVL.

Only a few counts were recorded for this clone. Genes here carry mouse names. Read coverage stops 1 residue before the CDR3 terminus; the germline J gene supplies the remainder. The chain links TRBV13-3 to TRBJ2-7; 8 nucleotides agree with TRBD1. Germline CDR1 reads NNHDY; CDR2 reads SYVADS. CDR3 length equals 13 residues. Trimming removed 4 bases from V and 2 bases from J; junction bases left unmatched: 2. The CDR3 sequence: CASSSGGAYEQYF. CDR3 DNA (partial): TGTGCCAGCAGTTCAGGGGGCGCCTATGAACAGTAC.

This clone was counted between two and nine times. Mouse names are used for the genes. The read falls 1 residue short of the CDR3 end, and the missing part is taken from the germline J gene. This chain links TRBV12-2 with TRBJ2-5, with 10 bases identical to TRBD2. Germline trimming cut 0 bases from V and 2 bases from J; bases unmatched to any gene: 4. The CDR3 contains 16 residues. The V gene's germline CDR1 is SGHLS and CDR2 HYDKME. This chain's CDR3 is CASSLGWGGGQDTQYF. The covered CDR3 bases are TGTGCCAGCTCTCTCGGCTGGGGGGGCGGCCAAGACACCCAGTAC.

Concerning this clone: Gene and germline names: mouse. CDR3 DNA, as far as it was read: TGTGCCAGCAAGGGACCTGGGAACTATGCTGAGCAGTTC. Residues: CASKGPGNYAEQF. The entire CDR3 sequence reads CASKGPGNYAEQFF. The V gene is TRBV4, the J gene TRBJ2-1, with D perhaps being TRBD1 or TRBD2 (5 bases each). The read terminates 1 residue before the CDR3 end, so the remaining end is supplied by the germline J gene. The V gene lost 7 bases and the J gene lost 1 base, with 11 bases spanning the gap. Germline lookup yields CDR1 LGHDT and CDR2 YNNKQL (reference sequence). The CDR3 loop spans 14 amino acids.

Concerning this clone itself: Genes here carry mouse names. The part of the CDR3 DNA that was read is TGTGCCAGCAGTGGACAGACCTATGAACAGTAC. Translating gives CASSGQTYEQY. From start to end, the CDR3 is CASSGQTYEQYF. The gene calls are TRBV26 and TRBJ2-7, with D perhaps TRBD1 (6 bases). With the read ending 1 residue before the CDR3 end, the germline J gene is used to fill in that end. Germline values: CDR1 KGHPV, CDR2 FQNQEV (reference sequence). The CDR3 runs to 12 residues. V was trimmed by 5 bases and J by 2 bases, leaving 7 bases between them.

A note on this clone: The gene symbols are mouse symbols. The CDR3 end lies 1 residue beyond the end of the read and is filled in from the germline J gene. The rearrangement links TRBV14 to TRBJ2-3; TRBD1 agrees at 7 bases. V lost 5 bases and J lost 0; bases outside the gene matches: 6. The CDR3 runs 15 residues. Germline assignment: CDR1 SGHDT and CDR2 FRDEAV. This chain's CDR3 is CASSFGDSSAETLYF. The CDR3 DNA, read in part, is TGTGCCAGCAGCTTTGGGGACAGTAGTGCAGAAACGCTGTAT. The full variable domain, completed using reference TRBV14 and TRBJ2-3, is EAGVTQSPRYAVLQEGQAVSFWCDPISGHDTLYWYQQPRDQGPQLLVYFRDEAVIDNSQLPSDRFSAVRPKGTNSTLKIQSAKQGDTATYLCASSFGDSSAETLYFGSGTRLTVL.

A note on this clone: Gene names are mouse gene names. The read ends 1 residue before the CDR3 terminus; that terminus is restored from the germline J gene. The gene calls are TRBV26 and TRBJ2-7, with unresolved D. The CDR3 runs to 11 residues. Between the trimmed V and J ends, which lost 4 bases and 3 bases, there was a span of 4 bases. CDR1 and CDR2 from the germline V gene are KGHPV and FQNQEV (reference sequence). CDR3 DNA (partial): TGTGCCAGCAGTCCCAGCTATGAACAGTAC. Translated, it gives CASSPSYEQY. The full CDR3 reads CASSPSYEQYF.

On this clone itself: Genes here carry mouse names. The CDR3 end is not reached by the read, which stops 1 residue before it; the germline J gene fills it in. The chain recombines TRBV13-2 with TRBJ2-7, with TRBD2 identical over 12 bases. V was pared by 9 bases and J by 7 bases, with 5 bases of the junction left unmatched. The CDR3 is 12 residues long. CDR1 and CDR2 from the germline V gene are NNHNN and SYGAGS (reference sequence). The part of the CDR3 DNA that was read is TGTGCCACTAGACTGGGGGGGCGGGAACAGTAC. Translating gives CATRLGGREQY. The whole CDR3 sequence reads CATRLGGREQYF.

Relative to its sample, this clone is medium-sized. Mouse gene names apply. Coverage ceases 1 residue before the CDR3 finishes, and the germline J gene fills in the end. The chain uses TRBV4 and TRBJ2-1; 10 nucleotides line up with TRBD1. V lost 4 bases to trimming and J lost 4 bases; unmatched junction nucleotides: 4. The CDR3 runs 15 residues. Germline V gene sequence: CDR1 LGHDT, CDR2 YNNKQL (reference sequence). The DNA read from the CDR3 is TGTGCCAGCAGCTCCCGGGGACAGGGGTATGCTGAGCAGTTC. It is translated as CASSSRGQGYAEQF. The whole CDR3 protein reads CASSSRGQGYAEQFF.

On this clone: Gene names and germline match the mouse. The sequenced fragment ends 1 residue before the CDR3 boundary, so the rest is inferred from the germline J gene. The V call is TRBV12-1, the J call TRBJ2-5; 9 bases are a match to TRBD1. Germline V gene lookup returns CDR1 SGHSN and CDR2 HYEKVE. Trimming took 4 bases from V and 6 from J; bases not matched to a gene: 4. The CDR3 extends over 13 amino acids. Incomplete CDR3 DNA: TGTGCCAGCTCAAAGACAGGGGGTGACACCCAGTAC. Translating it yields CASSKTGGDTQY. The entire CDR3 protein is CASSKTGGDTQYF.

A word on this clone: Gene names denote mouse genes. Coverage ceases 1 residue before the CDR3 finishes, and the germline J gene fills in the end. The V gene is TRBV1, the J gene TRBJ2-4; D may be TRBD2 (5 bases). This CDR3 has 13 amino acids. The V end was cut by 4 bases, the J end by 0 bases, with 5 bases between. Germline V gene data show CDR1 as NSQYPW and CDR2 as LRSPGD (reference sequence). Incomplete CDR3 DNA: TGCACCTGCAGTGGGACTAGTCAAAACACCTTGTAC. Translated, it gives CTCSGTSQNTLY. The whole CDR3 sequence is CTCSGTSQNTLYF.

Turning to this clone: The gene names here belong to mouse. Sequencing ends 1 residue short of the CDR3 end; the germline J gene provides the rest. The chain carries TRBV15 and TRBJ2-3; tentatively, D is TRBD2 (6 bases). Germline V gives CDR1 SGHND, CDR2 FRSKSL. The CDR3 covers 14 residues. V was trimmed by 4 bases and J by 0 bases, leaving 8 bases between them. The CDR3 loop reads CASSWGESAETLYF. CDR3 DNA, as far as it was read: TGTGCCAGCAGTTGGGGGGAAAGTGCAGAAACGCTGTAT.

A remark on this clone: Mouse gene names apply. The read ends 1 residue shy of where the CDR3 ends; the end is completed using the germline J gene. J is TRBJ1-1 and V is TRBV1; D gene ambiguous. The V gene's germline CDR1 is NSQYPW and CDR2 LRSPGD (reference sequence). V lost 2 bases, J lost 3 bases, and 4 bases lay in between. CDR3 size: 12 residues. The CDR3 DNA, read in part, is TGCACCTGCAGTGCACAAGACACAGAAGTCTTC. It encodes CTCSAQDTEVF. The entire CDR3 is CTCSAQDTEVFF.

This clone was observed once. The genes are named according to mouse. Sequencing ends 1 residue short of the CDR3 end; the germline J gene provides the rest. The rearrangement links TRBV26 to TRBJ2-4; D might be TRBD2 (6 bases). The V and J ends lost 2 bases and 1 base respectively, with 10 bases between them. CDR1 is KGHPV, CDR2 FQNQEV, per germline (reference sequence). CDR3 length: 15 residues. CDR3 DNA (partial): TGTGCCAGCAGTCTGGGGGGGAGGGGTCAAAACACCTTGTAC. Translating gives CASSLGGRGQNTLY. The full-length CDR3 reads as CASSLGGRGQNTLYF.

By sample fraction, this clone is medium-sized. The genes are named according to mouse. The CDR3 end lies 1 residue beyond the end of the read and is filled in from the germline J gene. The genes are TRBV26 and TRBJ2-3, with 7 bases aligning to TRBD2. V lost 0 bases to trimming and J lost 1 base; unmatched junction nucleotides: 1. CDR1 and CDR2 (germline): KGHPV, FQNQEV (reference sequence). The CDR3 is made up of 15 amino acids. Partial CDR3 DNA: TGTGCCAGCAGTCTGTCCGGGACTGGTGCAGAAACGCTGTAT. This translates into CASSLSGTGAETLY. The full CDR3 protein is CASSLSGTGAETLYF.

For this clone: Gene names are the mouse ones. The CDR3 end is not reached by the read, which stops 1 residue before it; the germline J gene fills it in. The rearrangement joins TRBV23 to TRBJ1-2. Germline V gene lookup returns CDR1 KGHTA and CDR2 FQNQQP. The CDR3 sequence is 12 residues long. CDR3: CSSSQSTSDYTF. The sequenced part of the CDR3 DNA is TGCTCCAGCAGTCAATCGACCTCCGACTACACC. Complete variable domain (other parts from reference TRBV23 and TRBJ1-2): DAAVTQKPRYLIKMKGQEAEMKCIPEKGHTAVFWYQQKQSKELKFLIYFQNQQPLDQIDMVKERFSAVCPSSSLCSLGIRTCEAEDSALYLCSSSQSTSDYTFGSGTRLLVI.

Details on this clone: Gene names are mouse gene names. The CDR3 end falls 1 residue outside the read, so it is completed with the germline J gene. The J gene is TRBJ2-3, the V gene TRBV24; 8 bases align to TRBD2. With 0 bases clipped from V and 2 bases from J, the junction kept 7 bases outside the gene matches. CDR1 is KGHTA and CDR2 is FRNEEI in the germline V gene. This CDR3 is 17 amino acids long. The sequenced CDR3 bases are TGTGCCAGCAGTCTGTATCGGGGGGGCTCTGTTGCAGAAACGCTGTAT. Translated: CASSLYRGGSVAETLY. The CDR3 reads in full as CASSLYRGGSVAETLYF.

This clone was detected once. Mouse gene names apply. The sequence runs out 1 residue before the end of the CDR3; the remainder is reconstructed from the germline J gene. The rearrangement uses TRBV16 and TRBJ2-5; D gene unclear. CDR3 length: 12 residues. From germline, CDR1 is SGHSA and CDR2 FRNQAP. V lost 0 bases, J lost 7 bases, and 5 bases lay in between. The sequenced CDR3 bases are TGTGCAAGCAGCTTAGATATGAACACCCAGTAC. Amino acids: CASSLDMNTQY. The whole CDR3 region reads CASSLDMNTQYF.

In the case of this clone: All gene names here are mouse names. The read comes to an end 1 residue before the CDR3 does, leaving the germline J gene to fill in the end. This chain joins TRBV26 and TRBJ2-4; D gene uncertain. Germline-derived CDR1 and CDR2 are KGHPV and FQNQEV (reference sequence). This CDR3 comprises 14 residues. V lost 2 bases and J lost 3, with 9 bases in between. CDR3 sequence: CASSLERIQNTLYF. The CDR3 bases that were read are TGTGCCAGCAGTCTGGAGCGGATCCAAAACACCTTGTAC.

This clone appeared a few times. Gene and germline names: mouse. With the read ending 1 residue before the CDR3 end, the germline J gene is used to fill in that end. The chain links TRBV3 to TRBJ2-1; 8 bases align to TRBD1. Germline CDR1 and CDR2: SNHLY and FYNGKV (reference sequence). There are 14 residues in the CDR3. V lost 5 bases, J lost 3 bases, and 3 bases stayed unmatched. CDR3 region: CASSQGQGYAEQFF. The DNA read from the CDR3 is TGTGCCAGCAGCCAAGGACAGGGCTATGCTGAGCAGTTC.

Note on this clone: The gene symbols are mouse symbols. The CDR3 end lies 1 residue beyond the end of the read and is filled in from the germline J gene. This chain uses TRBV26 with TRBJ2-1; 11 bases map to TRBD2. CDR3 length: 14 amino acids. Looked up from germline, CDR1 is KGHPV and CDR2 is FQNQEV (reference sequence). The V and J ends lost 6 bases and 4 bases, in that order; junction bases with no gene match: 2. CDR3 sequence reads: CASSRDWGYAEQFF. The CDR3 bases that were read are TGTGCCAGCAGCCGGGACTGGGGGTATGCTGAGCAGTTC.

Remarks on this clone: Mouse gene names and germline throughout. The DNA ends 1 residue before the CDR3 does, and the rest of the CDR3 is filled in from the germline J gene. The J gene is TRBJ2-5, the V gene TRBV26, with D unclear. V gave up 4 bases and J gave up 11 bases, with 19 bases separating them. Germline CDR1 KGHPV, CDR2 FQNQEV (reference sequence). The CDR3 is 14 amino acids. This chain's CDR3 is CASSPRWTVYDQYF. CDR3 DNA, as far as it was read: TGTGCCAGCAGTCCCAGGTGGACCGTCTATGACCAGTAC.

Points on this clone: The gene names here belong to mouse. From the germline J gene comes the end of the CDR3, since the read stops 1 residue before it. The chain links TRBV23 to TRBJ1-1; the D segment call TRBD1 is taken from the table without a DNA check. This CDR3 comprises 14 residues. Germline CDR1 reads KGHTA; CDR2 reads FQNQQP. This CDR3 reads CSSSQRTGDTEVFF. The sequenced part of the CDR3 DNA is TGCTCCAGCAGTCAACGGACAGGGGACACAGAAGTCTTC.

Remarks on this clone: These gene names are mouse names. Read sequence stops 1 residue before the CDR3 end, and the germline J gene provides the missing end. V is TRBV23 and J is TRBJ2-7; the DNA was not used to check the table's D call, TRBD1. The CDR3 covers 13 residues. Germline CDR1 reads KGHTA; CDR2 reads FQNQQP. CDR3 DNA (partial): TGCTCCAGCAGTCAATCGGTGCAGTATGAACAGTAC. Translating it yields CSSSQSVQYEQY. The complete CDR3 protein is CSSSQSVQYEQYF.

This clone was observed once. Mouse gene names and germline throughout. The CDR3: CSSSRSGGSSNERLFF. The DNA read from the CDR3 is TGCTCCAGCAGCCGCTCAGGGGGGTCTTCCAACGAAAGATTATTT. J is TRBJ1-4 and V is TRBV23; TRBD1, as called in the table, went unchecked against the DNA. The CDR3 end lies 1 residue beyond the end of the read and is filled in from the germline J gene. CDR1 and CDR2 (germline): KGHTA, FQNQQP. The CDR3 loop spans 16 amino acids. The full variable domain, rest sourced from reference TRBV23 and TRBJ1-4, is DAAVTQKPRYLIKMKGQEAEMKCIPEKGHTAVFWYQQKQSKELKFLIYFQNQQPLDQIDMVKERFSAVCPSSSLCSLGIRTCEAEDSALYLCSSSRSGGSSNERLFFGHGTKLSVL.